These T cell receptor beta chains were read from a single sample in a study of T cells in Graves' hyperthyroidism and ophthalmopathy. Using its own MiXCR run on the multiplex PCR reads, TCRdb lists one record per CDR3 protein. The repertoire consists of around 600,000 distinct CDR3 sequences, with roughly 15% occurring once and the leading ten covering around an eighth. Material for sequencing was blood. The source of these receptors is a woman aged 50 to 60 with Graves' ophthalmopathy. Both conserved end residues are part of each CDR3. A D gene is named only where the DNA matches it firmly. For some rows the clone size is stated as once, few or many, or as a class when expanded; others skip it.

CASSPTGGRNQPQHF	TGTGCCAGCTCACCGACAGGGGGCCGCAATCAGCCCCAGCATTTT	TRBV18	TRBJ1-5	TRBD1	many
CASSSRQGGANIQYF	TGTGCCAGCAGCTCCCGACAGGGCGGGGCAAACATTCAGTACTTC	TRBV7-8	TRBJ2-4	.	many
CSARERAHSYEQYF	TGCAGTGCTAGAGAACGGGCCCACTCCTACGAGCAGTACTTC	TRBV20-1	TRBJ2-7	.	.
CSASGGIYEQYF	TGCAGTGCTAGTGGCGGAATCTACGAGCAGTACTTC	TRBV20-1	TRBJ2-7	.	many
CASSLSGTATWVFLGYTF	TGTGCCAGCAGTTTATCCGGGACCGCGACCTGGGTTTTTTTAGGCTACACCTTC	TRBV28	TRBJ1-2	.	many
CASSLFPGTSGRAYEQYF	TGTGCCAGCAGTTTATTTCCAGGGACTAGCGGGAGGGCGTACGAGCAGTACTTC	TRBV12-3/TRBV12-4	TRBJ2-7	TRBD2	.
CSSSEGPAYGYTF	TGCAGCTCGTCTGAAGGGCCGGCGTATGGCTACACCTTC	TRBV29-1	TRBJ1-2	.	few
CAWSLRSSGRSYNEQFF	TGTGCCTGGAGCCTACGGTCTAGCGGGAGATCCTACAATGAGCAGTTCTTC	TRBV30	TRBJ2-1	TRBD2	many
CASSRDRTFYNEQFF	TGTGCCAGCAGTCGGGACAGGACCTTCTACAATGAGCAGTTCTTC	TRBV27	TRBJ2-1	TRBD1	many
CASSPQTGYNTEAFF	TGTGCCAGCAGCCCGCAGACAGGGTACAACACTGAAGCTTTCTTT	TRBV7-9	TRBJ1-1	TRBD1	few
CAIYEGAFGELFF	TGTGCCATCTACGAAGGGGCTTTCGGGGAGCTGTTTTTT	TRBV10-3	TRBJ2-2	.	.
CASRHEPSGNFEQYF	TGTGCCAGCAGACACGAGCCCAGCGGGAATTTCGAGCAGTACTTC	TRBV27	TRBJ2-7	TRBD2	many
CAWRRIQETQYF	TGTGCCTGGAGGCGGATCCAAGAGACCCAGTACTTC	TRBV30	TRBJ2-5	.	many
CANRRIGGEQFF	TGTGCCAACCGACGCATCGGGGGTGAGCAGTTCTTC	TRBV2	TRBJ2-1	.	many
CASSSTGQGDQPQHF	TGTGCCAGCAGTTCCACCGGACAGGGAGATCAGCCCCAGCATTTT	TRBV6-2/TRBV6-3	TRBJ1-5	TRBD1	many
CASSQVRGCRTDTQYF	TGCGCCAGCAGCCAAGTGCGGGGGTGTCGGACAGATACGCAGTATTTT	TRBV4-3	TRBJ2-3	TRBD2	.
CATSGRGAGEYGYTF	TGTGCCACCAGCGGCAGGGGAGCAGGGGAGTATGGCTACACCTTC	TRBV24-1	TRBJ1-2	.	.
CASSQTNLLGDEQFF	TGTGCCAGCAGCCAAACCAACCTTCTAGGGGACGAGCAGTTCTTC	TRBV4-2	TRBJ2-1	.	few
CASSRTQGIVIYTF	TGTGCCAGCAGCCGTACTCAGGGGATAGTTATCTACACCTTC	TRBV14	TRBJ1-2	.	few
CASSPGQGADEQYF	TGTGCCAGCAGTCCGGGACAGGGGGCGGATGAGCAGTACTTC	TRBV7-3	TRBJ2-7	TRBD1	many
CASSLAGILTGELFF	TGTGCCAGCAGCCTTGCAGGGATCCTCACCGGGGAGCTGTTTTTT	TRBV3-1	TRBJ2-2	.	many
CASSWGGGLAGGSYNEQFF	TGTGCCAGCAGCTGGGGGGGGGGACTAGCGGGAGGTTCCTACAATGAGCAGTTCTTC	TRBV11-1	TRBJ2-1	TRBD2	many
CASSYPGTSSGNEQFF	TGTGCCAGCAGTTACCCCGGGACTAGCTCGGGGAATGAGCAGTTCTTC	TRBV12-3/TRBV12-4	TRBJ2-1	TRBD2	many
CASSRLAGNSYNEQFF	TGTGCCAGCAGTCGACTAGCGGGAAACTCCTACAATGAGCAGTTCTTC	TRBV14	TRBJ2-1	TRBD2	few
CASKGPKTYEQYF	TGTGCCAGCAAGGGCCCCAAAACCTACGAGCAGTACTTC	TRBV3-1	TRBJ2-7	.	many
CASSKTTGGLLYTEAFF	TGTGCCAGCTCAAAAACGACAGGGGGCCTTTTGTACACTGAAGCTTTCTTT	TRBV18	TRBJ1-1	TRBD1	many
CASRTEINYGYTF	TGTGCCAGCAGGACAGAAATTAACTATGGCTACACCTTC	TRBV2	TRBJ1-2	.	many
CASSLGGRTQAFF	TGTGCCAGCAGCTTAGGAGGCAGGACCCAAGCTTTCTTT	TRBV11-2	TRBJ1-1	.	.
CASSLAPPETSTDTQYF	TGTGCCAGCAGCTTAGCGCCGCCAGAAACTAGCACAGATACGCAGTATTTT	TRBV7-6	TRBJ2-3	.	.
CASSYVGAETQYF	TGTGCCAGCAGCTACGTAGGGGCAGAGACCCAGTACTTC	TRBV7-3	TRBJ2-5	.	.